These 27 T cell receptor beta chains came from one sample sequenced in a study of T cells in Graves' hyperthyroidism and ophthalmopathy (dated 2019 in TCRdb). Libraries were prepared through multiplex PCR. TCRdb shows the sequencer as Illumina HiSeq 2000. The TCR beta CDR3 regions were amplified from the RNA transcripts. For the first round of RT-PCR on the TCR CDR3, the HTBI primer set was used together with the Qiagen OneStep RT-PCR kit. TCRdb reanalyzed the raw reads on its own, using fastp at Q25 for trimming and MiXCR for clone calling, and kept in-frame beta chains. CDR3 protein duplicates are merged, each entry listing the most common genes and DNA. Here the sample has about 480,000 distinct CDR3 sequences; approximately 22% occur a single time. The top ten constitute around 50% of the sample. The sample was blood. The receptors were sampled from a woman in her sixties or seventies with Graves' ophthalmopathy.

The chain couples TRBV5-1 to TRBJ2-1; 8 nucleotides match TRBD2. Germline CDR1 reads SGHRS; CDR2 reads YFSETQ. The CDR3 runs to 15 residues. V shed 5 bases and J 7 bases; nucleotides not matched to a gene: 11. CDR3 sequence (DNA): TGCGCCAGCAGAGCAGTCACGGGAGGGCCAAATGAGCAGTTCTTC. This sequence encodes CASRAVTGGPNEQFF.

This clonotype occurred many times. The chain joins TRBV3-1 to TRBJ1-5; tentatively, D is TRBD1 (5 bases). The CDR3 spans 13 residues. V was shortened by 3 bases and J by 6 bases, with 9 bases between the two germline ends. Per the germline V gene, CDR1 is LGHDT and CDR2 is YNNKEL (reference sequence). The CDR3 spells CASSQGVIQPQHF. DNA of the CDR3: TGTGCCAGCAGCCAGGGGGTAATTCAGCCCCAGCATTTT.

The genes are TRBV3-1 and TRBJ2-3; a weak D match, TRBD2 (6 bases). The CDR3 loop spans 13 amino acids. Per germline, CDR1 LGHDT and CDR2 YNNKEL (reference sequence). V was shortened by 5 bases and J by 9 bases, with 15 bases between the two germline ends. The DNA of the CDR3 is TGTGCCAGCAGCGGAGGGACCGCTGAGACGCAGTATTTT. Translating it yields CASSGGTAETQYF.

This chain links TRBV6-2 or TRBV6-3 with TRBJ2-7, with D possibly being TRBD1 (6 bases). This CDR3 spans 16 amino acids. Germline loops: CDR1 MNHEY, CDR2 SVGEGT. V lost 0 bases, J lost 2 bases, and 14 bases lay in between. The CDR3 spells CASSYSLRQGTYEQYF. The CDR3 coding sequence is TGTGCCAGCAGTTACTCTCTCCGCCAGGGGACCTACGAGCAGTACTTC.

The chain recombines TRBV20-1 with TRBJ2-1; D gene ambiguous. The CDR3 covers 15 residues. V dropped 2 bases and J dropped 4 bases, with 15 bases sitting between them. Per the germline V gene, CDR1 is DFQATT and CDR2 is SNEGSKA (reference sequence). CDR3 amino acids: CSARPQVILYNEQFF. CDR3 coding DNA: TGCAGTGCTAGACCTCAGGTGATCTTGTACAATGAGCAGTTCTTC.

The chain carries TRBV6-1 and TRBJ2-3, with 9 bases matching TRBD2. Germline V gene data show CDR1 as MNHNS and CDR2 as SASEGT. The CDR3 spans 16 residues. V lost 3 bases to trimming and J lost 4 bases; unmatched junction nucleotides: 8. The DNA for the CDR3 is TGTGCCAGCAGTGACTGGGCTGGACTAGCGCCAGATACGCAGTATTTT. It encodes CASSDWAGLAPDTQYF.

The sample holds a few counts of this clonotype. The chain carries TRBV27 and TRBJ1-1; no reliable D call. The germline V gene has CDR1 MNHEY and CDR2 SMNVEV (reference sequence). V was cut by 4 bases and J by 6 bases, with 18 bases left in between. The CDR3 length is 15 residues. CDR3 nucleotide sequence: TGTGCCAGCAGTTCCGACCTTTTGAGTCACGCTGAAGCTTTCTTT. Translation: CASSSDLLSHAEAFF.

The chain couples TRBV20-1 to TRBJ2-5; D not certain. The CDR3 loop spans 15 amino acids. Germline CDR1 DFQATT, CDR2 SNEGSKA (reference sequence). V lost 6 bases and J 13 bases, leaving 30 bases between the germline ends. DNA for the CDR3: TGCAGTGCCAGTCCATCGGGTCCCTCCAAGGTCGGTCCGTACTTC. Its protein product is CSASPSGPSKVGPYF.

In its sample, this clonotype was seen many times. This chain joins TRBV28 and TRBJ2-7, with 7 bases aligning to TRBD2. Trimming cost V 4 bases and J 3 bases; bases outside gene matches: 9. Germline lookup yields CDR1 MDHEN and CDR2 SYDVKM. The CDR3 is 15 residues long. The DNA for the CDR3 is TGTGCCAGCAGTTCGGTCGTGGGCGGGAGCTACGAGCAGTACTTC. It yields the protein CASSSVVGGSYEQYF.

This clonotype was counted many times. V usage is TRBV20-1 and J usage is TRBJ2-1; no clear D gene. CDR1 and CDR2 (germline): DFQATT, SNEGSKA (reference sequence). The CDR3 consists of 14 residues. The CDR3 bases are TGCACTGTCCGCTCGGCTGTGGAAAGCAATGAGCAGTTCTTC. Protein: CTVRSAVESNEQFF.

This clonotype was seen more than once but under ten times. The chain couples TRBV27 to TRBJ1-4; 9 nucleotides agree with TRBD1. CDR1 is MNHEY and CDR2 is SMNVEV in the germline V gene (reference sequence). CDR3 length equals 14 residues. J gave up 6 bases and V 3 bases, and 2 bases lay outside the gene matches. The CDR3 coding sequence is TGTGCCAGCAGTTTTGGACAGGGGTATGAAAAACTGTTTTTT. It specifies CASSFGQGYEKLFF.

This clonotype was seen many times. The chain links TRBV28 to TRBJ1-2; D is unclear. Trimming removed 7 bases at V and 8 bases at J, with 14 bases between. This CDR3 region has 12 residues. Germline V gives CDR1 MDHEN, CDR2 SYDVKM. The CDR3 bases are TGTGCCAGCAAGCAAGGTGTTTACGGCTACACCTTC. Translating gives CASKQGVYGYTF.

The rearrangement links TRBV5-1 to TRBJ2-7, with TRBD1 matching over 8 bases. This CDR3 is built from 13 residues. The J segment lost 3 bases and the V segment lost 2 bases, leaving 1 base of the junction unmatched. Germline lookup yields CDR1 SGHRS and CDR2 YFSETQ. The CDR3 coding sequence is TGCGCCAGCAGCTTAGACAGGGGCTACGAGCAGTACTTC. This codes for CASSLDRGYEQYF.

The sample holds many counts of this clonotype. The rearrangement joins TRBV10-3 to TRBJ1-1; D is unclear. The CDR3 spans 13 residues. V was shortened by 3 bases and J by 3 bases, with 8 bases between the two germline ends. The germline V gene has CDR1 ENHRY and CDR2 SYGVKD. The CDR3, as DNA: TGTGCCATCAGTGAAGACGGATACACTGAAGCTTTCTTT. This gives the protein CAISEDGYTEAFF.

V usage is TRBV10-2 and J usage is TRBJ2-1; 11 bases are a match to TRBD2. Germline-derived CDR1 and CDR2 are WSHSY and SAAADI. Trimming at V came to 7 bases and at J to 5 bases, leaving 7 bases not matched to a gene. The CDR3 covers 15 residues. The CDR3 DNA is TGCGCCAGCATCCGGACTAGCGGGCCTAACAATGAGCAGTTCTTC. Its protein product is CASIRTSGPNNEQFF.

This clonotype was seen more than once but under ten times. The gene calls are TRBV28 and TRBJ2-7, with D tentatively TRBD1 or TRBD2 (5 bases each). The CDR3 is 14 amino acids. V was shortened by 7 bases and J by 6 bases, with 19 bases between the two germline ends. The germline gives CDR1 MDHEN, CDR2 SYDVKM. The DNA of the CDR3 is TGTGCCAGCACCCGTGGGGACCACCCCGGCGAGCAGTACTTC. It yields the protein CASTRGDHPGEQYF. The full variable domain, rest sourced from reference TRBV28 and TRBJ2-7, is DVKVTQSSRYLVKRTGEKVFLECVQDMDHENMFWYRQDPGLGLRLIYFSYDVKMKEKGDIPEGYSVSREKKERFSLILESASTNQTSMYLCASTRGDHPGEQYFGPGTRLTVT.

V is TRBV4-3 and J is TRBJ2-5, with 7 bases identical to TRBD2. The CDR3 length is 15 residues. V trimming: 2 bases; J trimming: 5 bases; junction bases outside the gene matches: 8. From germline, CDR1 is LGHNA and CDR2 YSLEER. The CDR3: CASSQFLTGGETQYF. For the CDR3, the DNA is TGCGCCAGCAGCCAATTTTTAACGGGAGGCGAGACCCAGTACTTC.

There are a few counts of this clonotype. The chain uses TRBV6-5 and TRBJ1-2, with D possibly matching TRBD1 (5 bases). V lost 7 bases and J 0 bases, leaving 15 bases between the germline ends. The germline V gene encodes CDR1 MNHEY and CDR2 SVGAGI. CDR3 length: 15 amino acids. DNA of the CDR3: TGTGCCAGCACCGACCCAAGAGGGGCTAACTATGGCTACACCTTC. This encodes CASTDPRGANYGYTF.

The sample holds a few counts of this clonotype. V is TRBV7-2 and J is TRBJ1-1; D not resolved. This CDR3 has 11 amino acids. With 7 bases removed from V and 10 bases from J, the gap between germline ends came to 13 bases. The V gene's germline CDR1 is SGHTA and CDR2 FQGNSA. CDR3 loop: CASTYSTLAFF. DNA for the CDR3: TGTGCCAGCACCTATTCGACTCTAGCTTTCTTT.

This clonotype was picked up a small number of times. The chain links TRBV6-1 to TRBJ2-7; no clear D. Germline CDR1 and CDR2: MNHNS and SASEGT. Trimming pared 10 bases from V and 2 bases from J, leaving 15 bases between. The CDR3 consists of 13 residues. The CDR3 region has the DNA TGTGCCACTCGGAACAGCCCCACCTACGAGCAGTACTTC. It specifies CATRNSPTYEQYF.

This chain joins TRBV27 and TRBJ2-1, with 7 bases lining up with TRBD2. CDR3 length: 14 residues. CDR1 and CDR2 (germline): MNHEY, SMNVEV (reference sequence). V trimming: 5 bases; J trimming: 9 bases; junction bases outside the gene matches: 10. The CDR3 bases are TGTGCCAGCAGTCTTAGGGGAGGGCATAGTGAGCAGTTCTTC. Translated: CASSLRGGHSEQFF.

The chain links TRBV30 to TRBJ1-2; 7 bases align to TRBD1. This CDR3 is built from 12 residues. With V trimmed by 4 bases and J by 7 bases, 6 bases remained unmatched. Germline values: CDR1 GTSNPN, CDR2 SVGIG (reference sequence). The CDR3 DNA sequence: TGTGCCTGGAACGACAGGGATGGTGGCTACACCTTC. Translating it yields CAWNDRDGGYTF.

This clonotype was counted between two and nine times. The chain joins TRBV5-1 to TRBJ2-7; D is unresolved. The germline V and J ends were trimmed by 7 bases and 7 bases, with 15 bases remaining between them. The length of the CDR3 is 12 residues. Germline V gives CDR1 SGHRS, CDR2 YFSETQ. DNA for the CDR3: TGCGCCAGCCAAAAGGACGTTGGAGAGCAGTACTTC. It encodes CASQKDVGEQYF. The whole variable domain, remainder taken from reference TRBV5-1 and TRBJ2-7, is KAGVTQTPRYLIKTRGQQVTLSCSPISGHRSVSWYQQTPGQGLQFLFEYFSETQRNKGNFPGRFSGRQFSNSRSEMNVSTLELGDSALYLCASQKDVGEQYFGPGTRLTVT.

This clonotype came up a few times. The V call is TRBV2, the J call TRBJ1-6; a weak D match, TRBD1 (6 bases). There are 13 residues in the CDR3. Trimming stripped 5 bases from V and 10 bases from J, with 12 bases between. Germline V gives CDR1 SNHLY, CDR2 FYNNEI. The CDR3, as DNA: TGTGCCAGCAGTAGGGGGATTAAGTCACCCCTCCACTTT. Residues: CASSRGIKSPLHF.

This clonotype was seen a handful of times. J is TRBJ2-3 and V is TRBV20-1, with TRBD2 matching 10 bases. In germline, CDR1 is DFQATT, CDR2 SNEGSKA (reference sequence). This CDR3 comprises 15 residues. The V gene end was trimmed by 3 bases and the J gene end by 4 bases; junction bases not matched to a gene: 7. The CDR3 is CSARKREGWSDTQYF. CDR3 sequence (DNA): TGCAGTGCTAGGAAGCGGGAGGGATGGTCAGATACGCAGTATTTT.

This clonotype was counted a few times. This rearrangement joins TRBV30 to TRBJ1-1; weak D call: TRBD1 (6 bases). The V end lost 5 bases, the J end lost 2 bases, and 12 bases lay between the germline ends. This CDR3 is 13 amino acids long. Germline V gene data show CDR1 as GTSNPN and CDR2 as SVGIG (reference sequence). CDR3 sequence reads: CAWVGGINTEAFF. The CDR3 DNA sequence: TGTGCCTGGGTAGGGGGTATTAACACTGAAGCTTTCTTT.

The rearrangement links TRBV6-1 to TRBJ2-7; D tentatively fits TRBD1 or TRBD2 (6 bases each). Trimming shortened V by 7 bases and J by 2 bases, and 15 bases separated the two germline ends. Germline CDR1 and CDR2: MNHNS and SASEGT. This CDR3 region has 14 residues. The CDR3 DNA sequence: TGTGCCAGCACCCAGGGGACTGCGGCCTACGAGCAGTACTTC. Protein sequence: CASTQGTAAYEQYF.